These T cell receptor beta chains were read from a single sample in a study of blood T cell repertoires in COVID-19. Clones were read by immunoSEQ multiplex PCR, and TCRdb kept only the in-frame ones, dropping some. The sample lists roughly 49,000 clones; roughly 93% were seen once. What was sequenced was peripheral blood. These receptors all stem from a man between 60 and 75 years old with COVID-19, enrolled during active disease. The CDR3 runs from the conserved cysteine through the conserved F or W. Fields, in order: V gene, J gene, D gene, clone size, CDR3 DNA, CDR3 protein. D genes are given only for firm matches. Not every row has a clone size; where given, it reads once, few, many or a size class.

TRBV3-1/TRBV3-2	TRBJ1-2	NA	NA	TGTGCCAGCAGCCAAGGGTTGTACTGGGGCTACACCTTC	CASSQGLYWGYTF
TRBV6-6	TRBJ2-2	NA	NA	TGTGCCAGCAGTTATGCTCGAAGGGGGAGCACCGGGGAGCTGTTTTTT	CASSYARRGSTGELFF
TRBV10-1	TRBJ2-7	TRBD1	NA	TGCGCCAGCAGTGAGACCCCGGACAGGAACTCCTACGAGCAGTACTTC	CASSETPDRNSYEQYF
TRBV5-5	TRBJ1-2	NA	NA	TGTGCCAGCAGCCAATCCTTGGGCAGACACTATGGCTACACCTTC	CASSQSLGRHYGYTF
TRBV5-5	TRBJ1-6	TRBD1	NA	TGTGCCAGCAGCGAGACCGGGACAGGGGGCTCACCCCTCCACTTT	CASSETGTGGSPLHF
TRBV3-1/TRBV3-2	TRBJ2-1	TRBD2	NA	TGTGCCAGCAGCCAAGAACGTCTAGCGGGGTACAATGAGCAGTTCTTC	CASSQERLAGYNEQFF
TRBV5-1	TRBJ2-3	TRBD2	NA	TGCGCCAGCAGCTTCCGAGGGACTAGCGGGAACACAGATACGCAGTATTTT	CASSFRGTSGNTDTQYF
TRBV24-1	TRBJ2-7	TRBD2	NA	TGTGCCACCAGTGATTCCGGGACTAGCGGGAGTTACGAGCAGTACTTC	CATSDSGTSGSYEQYF
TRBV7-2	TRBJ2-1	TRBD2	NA	TGTGCCAGCAGCTTCGGGGGGACTGGGCACAATGAGCAGTTCTTC	CASSFGGTGHNEQFF
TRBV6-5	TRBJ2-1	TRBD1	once	TGTGCCAGCAGTTACCGGGACAGCCCTACCTACAATGAGCAGTTCTTC	CASSYRDSPTYNEQFF
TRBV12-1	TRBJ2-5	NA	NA	TGTGCCGGTCTGCGGGAGACCCAGTACTTC	CAGLRETQYF
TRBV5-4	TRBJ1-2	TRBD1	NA	TGTGCCAGCAGCTTGGGTACAGGGGGCGGAGGCTATGGCTACACCTTC	CASSLGTGGGGYGYTF
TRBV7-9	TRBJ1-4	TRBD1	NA	TGTGCCAGCAGCTTTGTACAGGGGGGGCGTCTGTTTTTT	CASSFVQGGRLFF
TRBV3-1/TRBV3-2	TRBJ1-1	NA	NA	TGTGCCAGCAGCCAGAGCAGCAGCGAGAACACTGAAGCTTTCTTT	CASSQSSSENTEAFF
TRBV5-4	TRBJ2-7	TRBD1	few	TGTGCCAGCAGCGGGCAACAGGGGGACGAGCAGTACTTC	CASSGQQGDEQYF
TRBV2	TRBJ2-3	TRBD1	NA	TGTGCCAGCATCCGGGACAGAAGCACAGATACGCAGTATTTT	CASIRDRSTDTQYF
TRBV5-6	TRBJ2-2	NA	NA	TGTGCCAGCACTCGGAGGGGCAGCGCGAACACCGGGGAGCTGTTTTTT	CASTRRGSANTGELFF
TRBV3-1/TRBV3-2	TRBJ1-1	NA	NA	TGTGCCAGCAGCGCCACAGGGTTGGGCACTGAAGCTTTCTTT	CASSATGLGTEAFF
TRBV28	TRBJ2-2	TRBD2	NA	TGTGCCACCTACCGGGGGGCCGGGGAGCTGTTTTTT	CATYRGAGELFF
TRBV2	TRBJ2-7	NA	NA	TGTGCCAGCAGTGTAGCGGCCAGTTTAATGTACTTC	CASSVAASLMYF
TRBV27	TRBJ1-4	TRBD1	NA	TGTGCCAGCAGTCTACCTCCGGCCGGGACAGGGACCTACAGAAGTGAAAAACTGTTTTTT	CASSLPPAGTGTYRSEKLFF
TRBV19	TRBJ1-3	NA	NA	TGTGCCAGTAGTGTGGGGCGCGGACAGCTCTCTGGAAACACCATATATTTT	CASSVGRGQLSGNTIYF
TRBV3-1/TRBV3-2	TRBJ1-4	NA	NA	TGTGCCAGCAGCCGCCGCCTGGCCGAAAAACTGTTTTTT	CASSRRLAEKLFF
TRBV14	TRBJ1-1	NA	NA	TGTGCCAGCAGCCTGGAGGCTCTCACTGAAGCTTTCTTT	CASSLEALTEAFF
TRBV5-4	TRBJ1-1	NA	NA	TGTGCCAGCAGCTTGTCGGCTCGGCAGGTTGGGACTGAAGCTTTCTTT	CASSLSARQVGTEAFF
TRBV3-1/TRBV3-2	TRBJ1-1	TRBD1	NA	TGTGCCAGCAGCTCTACAGGGGGCTGGGTATACACTGAAGCTTTCTTT	CASSSTGGWVYTEAFF
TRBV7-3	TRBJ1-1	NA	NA	TGTGCCAGCAGCTTAACCGGGGTCGAGAACACTGAAGCTTTCTTT	CASSLTGVENTEAFF
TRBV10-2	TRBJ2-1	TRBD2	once	TGCGCCAGCAGTGAGTGGGTAGCGGGGGAGGATGAGCAGTTCTTC	CASSEWVAGEDEQFF
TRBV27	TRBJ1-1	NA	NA	TGTGCCAGCAGAACAATGAACACTGAAGCTTTCTTT	CASRTMNTEAFF
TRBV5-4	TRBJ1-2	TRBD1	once	TGTGCCAGCAGCTTCGACAGGGGGAATGGCTACACCTTC	CASSFDRGNGYTF